Shown below are 9 T cell receptor beta chains from a single sample sequenced in a study of somatic mutations in cytotoxic T cells in rheumatoid arthritis. Using immunoSEQ multiplex PCR, the repertoire was profiled, and TCRdb retains in-frame clones only, with some absent. This table holds 15,000 or so clones, around three quarters found once. The sample consisted of CD8+ T cells sorted from blood. Receptors originate from an adult with rheumatoid arthritis.

This CDR3 reads CASSLGFTGPDQPQHF. CDR3 nucleotides: TGTGCCAGCAGCTTGGGGTTCACAGGGCCAGATCAGCCCCAGCATTTT. V usage is TRBV11-2 and J usage is TRBJ1-5, with TRBD1 as a possible D gene (6 bases). Germline CDR1 and CDR2: SGHAT and FQNNGV. The V end was cut by 3 bases, the J end by 5 bases, with 17 bases between. This CDR3 has 16 amino acids.

The chain recombines TRBV6-5 with TRBJ1-4; TRBD1 agrees at 7 bases. The CDR3 has 14 residues. The V segment lost 5 bases and the J segment 4 bases; nucleotides outside the gene matches: 4. Germline CDR1 reads MNHEY; CDR2 reads SVGAGI. The DNA for the CDR3 is TGTGCCAGCAGTCAGGGGGACTATAATGAAAAACTGTTTTTT. Translating gives CASSQGDYNEKLFF.

The V and J genes are TRBV6-5 and TRBJ2-2; 11 bases are a match to TRBD2. Germline CDR1 reads MNHEY; CDR2 reads SVGAGI. The CDR3 has 15 amino acids. V lost 4 bases to trimming and J lost 3 bases; unmatched junction nucleotides: 1. The CDR3: CASSSSGGHTGELFF. Here the CDR3 DNA reads TGTGCCAGCAGTTCTAGCGGGGGGCACACCGGGGAGCTGTTTTTT.

By sample share, this clone is large. The V call is TRBV23-1, the J call TRBJ1-2; D remains ambiguous. Being an ORF, TRBV23-1 has a function that is uncertain. The CDR3 spans 11 residues. V dropped 3 bases and J dropped 7 bases, with 6 bases sitting between them. CDR3 nucleotides: TGCGCCAGCAGTCAGGTTTGTGGCTACACCTTC. It translates to CASSQVCGYTF.

The chain joins TRBV4-1 to TRBJ1-5, with D maybe TRBD1 (5 bases). The CDR3 loop spans 16 amino acids. Germline CDR1 and CDR2: MGHRA and YSYEKL. Trimming cost V 1 base and J 1 base, with 11 bases left between them. The CDR3 reads CASSQVAGGSNQPQHF. The CDR3 DNA is TGCGCCAGCAGCCAAGTGGCGGGGGGAAGCAATCAGCCCCAGCATTTT.

This sequence joins TRBV5-6 and TRBJ1-5, with D tentatively TRBD1 (5 bases). The CDR3 is 13 residues long. V was clipped by 0 bases and J by 12 bases, with 13 bases between them. Germline CDR1 SGHDT, CDR2 YYEEEE. The CDR3: CASSLGTNRFQHF. The CDR3 DNA reads as TGTGCCAGCAGCTTGGGGACAAACCGCTTCCAGCATTTT. Using reference TRBV5-6 and TRBJ1-5 for the parts outside the CDR3, the full variable domain is DAGVTQSPTHLIKTRGQQVTLRCSPKSGHDTVSWYQQALGQGPQFIFQYYEEEERQRGNFPDRFSGHQFPNYSSELNVNALLLGDSALYLCASSLGTNRFQHFGDGTRLSIL.

The chain joins TRBV2 to TRBJ2-1; TRBD1 is a possible D gene (5 bases). Trimming took 2 bases from V and 9 from J, leaving 11 bases between them. The CDR3 sequence is 13 residues long. Germline assignment: CDR1 SNHLY and CDR2 FYNNEI. The CDR3: CASSEMKGVEQFF. CDR3 coding DNA: TGTGCCAGCAGTGAAATGAAAGGGGTTGAGCAGTTCTTC.

This clone was seen a single time. This sequence joins TRBV29-1 and TRBJ2-1, with 8 bases aligning to TRBD1. The CDR3 runs 17 residues. CDR1 is SQVTM, CDR2 ANQGSEA, per germline. Germline trimming cut 0 bases from V and 0 bases from J; bases unmatched to any gene: 7. In DNA, the CDR3 is TGCAGCGTTGAAGATCTGAGACAGGGGTCCTCCTACAATGAGCAGTTCTTC. Protein sequence: CSVEDLRQGSSYNEQFF.

This clone has just a few counts. The chain links TRBV27 to TRBJ1-6, with 7 bases lining up with TRBD1. Trimming at V came to 5 bases and at J to 5 bases, leaving 9 bases not matched to a gene. The CDR3 extends over 16 amino acids. From germline, CDR1 is MNHEY and CDR2 SMNVEV (reference sequence). The CDR3 DNA reads as TGTGCCAGCAGTAGTCGACAGGGAGGTCATAATTCACCCCTCCACTTT. This gives the protein CASSSRQGGHNSPLHF.